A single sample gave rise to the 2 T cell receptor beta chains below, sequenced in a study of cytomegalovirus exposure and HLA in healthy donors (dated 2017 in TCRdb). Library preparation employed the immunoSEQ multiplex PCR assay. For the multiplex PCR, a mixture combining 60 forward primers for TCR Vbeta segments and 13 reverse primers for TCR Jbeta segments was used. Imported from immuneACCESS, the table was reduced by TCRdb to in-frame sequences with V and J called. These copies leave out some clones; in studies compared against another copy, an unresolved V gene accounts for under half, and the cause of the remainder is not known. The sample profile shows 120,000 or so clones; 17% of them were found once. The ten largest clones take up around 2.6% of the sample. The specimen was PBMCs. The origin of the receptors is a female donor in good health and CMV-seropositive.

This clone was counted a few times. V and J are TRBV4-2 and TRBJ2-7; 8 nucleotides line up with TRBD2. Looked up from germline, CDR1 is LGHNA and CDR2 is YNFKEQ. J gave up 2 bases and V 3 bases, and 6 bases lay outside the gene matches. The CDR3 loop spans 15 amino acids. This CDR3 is CASSQWSGGPYEQYF. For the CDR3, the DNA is TGTGCCAGCAGCCAGTGGTCGGGGGGGCCCTACGAGCAGTACTTC.

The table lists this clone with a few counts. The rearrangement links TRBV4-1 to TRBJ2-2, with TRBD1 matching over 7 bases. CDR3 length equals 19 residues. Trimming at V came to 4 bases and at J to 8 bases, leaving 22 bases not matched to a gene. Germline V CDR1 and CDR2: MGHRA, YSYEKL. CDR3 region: CASSLGPRQGLGSGGELFF. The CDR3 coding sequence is TGCGCCAGCAGCCTCGGACCCCGACAGGGTCTAGGCTCAGGGGGGGAGCTGTTTTTT.